This T cell receptor beta chain was identified during a study of T cell changes during pregnancy in multiple sclerosis. Germline V gives CDR1 SGHRS, CDR2 YFSETQ. V shed 0 bases, J shed 11 bases, and the junction held 19 bases outside the gene matches. CDR3 length: 19 residues. This table comes from immunoSEQ multiplex PCR, and its TCRdb copy is limited to in-frame clones, with some not included. The table shows about 79,000 clones, with under 95% occurring only once. The V call is TRBV5-1, the J call TRBJ2-1; TRBD2 matches 11 bases. The specimen was CD4+ T cells from peripheral blood mononuclear cells, collected in the second trimester of pregnancy. This receptor was obtained from a female donor with multiple sclerosis, enrolled in a pregnancy study. Written as DNA, the CDR3 is TGCGCCAGCAGCTTGGAGGGGGGGCGACTAGCGGGGATCAATGAGAAGCAGTTCTTC. Its translation: CASSLEGGRLAGINEKQFF. The full variable domain, with the rest looked up from reference TRBV5-1 and TRBJ2-1, is KAGVTQTPRYLIKTRGQQVTLSCSPISGHRSVSWYQQTPGQGLQFLFEYFSETQRNKGNFPGRFSGRQFSNSRSEMNVSTLELGDSALYLCASSLEGGRLAGINEKQFFGPGTRLTVL.